The 6 T cell receptor beta chains given below trace back to one sample, sequenced in a study of T cells after posttransplantation cyclophosphamide. Repertoires were generated with immunoSEQ multiplex PCR, while TCRdb's copy carries only in-frame clones and drops some. The sample includes about 11,000 clones, none of them occurring once. Cyclophosphamide on days +3 and +4 followed busulfan-fludarabine conditioning and a marrow graft. Sequenced material: PBMCs, taken after allogeneic stem cell transplant with posttransplant cyclophosphamide. All receptors come from a female patient aged 35 to 55 who received an allogeneic stem cell transplant from a related donor, was CMV-positive, and had no GVHD. A subset of T cells may come from the graft donor.

Ten or more counts support this clone. This chain links TRBV19 with TRBJ2-7, with 7 bases matching TRBD2. The CDR3 runs 12 residues. CDR1 is LNHDA, CDR2 SQIVND, per germline (reference sequence). J was trimmed by 6 bases and V by 3 bases; bases with no gene match: 2. The DNA for the CDR3 is TGTGCCAGTAGTATCGCTAGCGGCGAGCAGTACTTC. Translated, it gives CASSIASGEQYF.

This clone was seen repeatedly, ten times or more. The chain combines TRBV5-1 with TRBJ2-1; D is undetermined. V was clipped by 0 bases and J by 7 bases, with 8 bases between them. Germline CDR1 is SGHRS and CDR2 is YFSETQ. CDR3 size: 13 residues. The CDR3 coding sequence is TGCGCCAGCAGCTTGGGACAACGTAATGAGCAGTTCTTC. It codes for CASSLGQRNEQFF.

In this sample, this clone turned up many times. This sequence joins TRBV7-2 and TRBJ2-7, with 9 bases matching TRBD1. The CDR3 sequence is 15 residues long. Losses at the gene ends were 6 bases for V and 2 bases for J; bases not matched to a gene: 8. CDR1 SGHTA and CDR2 FQGNSA come from the germline V gene. CDR3: CASRLTGGPTYEQYF. The DNA for the CDR3 is TGTGCCAGCAGGTTAACAGGGGGCCCCACCTACGAGCAGTACTTC.

This clone was seen many times. The chain carries TRBV28 and TRBJ2-7; 15 bases are a match to TRBD2. V gave up 3 bases and J gave up 0 bases; unmatched junction bases: 18. This CDR3 region has 22 residues. Germline CDR1 is MDHEN and CDR2 is SYDVKM. Here the CDR3 reads CASSLGTLLGLAGGQSSYEQYF. The CDR3 DNA is TGTGCCAGCAGTTTGGGGACGCTTTTAGGACTAGCGGGAGGGCAAAGCTCCTACGAGCAGTACTTC.

This clone was recorded at least ten times. The CDR3 reads CASSSGTATNYGYTF. Written as DNA, the CDR3 is TGCGCCAGCAGCTCGGGGACAGCCACTAACTATGGCTACACCTTC. The chain employs TRBV5-1 and TRBJ1-2, with 7 nucleotides matching TRBD1. The germline gives CDR1 SGHRS, CDR2 YFSETQ. CDR3 size: 15 residues. J lost 0 bases, V lost 3 bases, and 5 bases had no gene match.

In its sample, this clone was seen many times. J is TRBJ1-5 and V is TRBV7-6; tentative D call: TRBD1 (5 bases). The CDR3 sequence is 15 residues long. Looked up from germline, CDR1 is SGHVS and CDR2 is FNYEAQ. The V end lost 3 bases, the J end lost 2 bases, and 11 bases lay between the germline ends. Written as DNA, the CDR3 is TGTGCCAGCAGCTTGGTCGCGGGGGGCAATCAGCCCCAGCATTTT. Translating gives CASSLVAGGNQPQHF.